Given below is one T cell receptor (beta chain) in context. Its antigen is unknown. Base qualities are not recorded, but no much larger clone differs from it by a single base. CDR1 GTSNPN and CDR2 SVGIG were looked up in the germline V gene (reference sequence). V is pared back by 8 bases and J by 4 bases, with 14 bases lying between the germline termini. There are 12 amino acids in the CDR3, from cysteine to phenylalanine inclusive. Only the CDR3 region is kept as DNA, spanning 36 bases read in frame from base 1. Each collaborating institution followed its own protocols to collect whole blood in K2EDTA tubes. Collaborator samples were shipped for TCRbeta analysis as frozen whole blood, isolated PBMCs, or DNA extracted from either sample type. The data stem from a study of blood T cell repertoires in COVID-19 (dated by TCRdb to about 2020). Regarding the study in general: Samples from collaborators originated in the United States, Italy and Spain and spanned both the acute and convalescent phases of COVID-19. Samples were obtained from the ongoing ImmuneRACE study (first 160 participants) and from 1,000 to 1,500 subjects provided by 6 global collaborators. The repertoires were made available in a free public database intended to serve as a resource for research on the immune response to SARS-CoV-2. HLA class I and class II types, where available, came from metadata supplied by the sample provider rather than from assay-based typing. The dataset comprised deeply sampled blood TCRbeta repertoires from subjects exposed to, actively infected with, or recovered from COVID-19. The material from the prospective study consisted of cDNA or gDNA derived from T cells, B-cell-depleted T cells, or PBMCs. The sample metadata nearly always contained a de-identified subject ID, COVID-19 status, age in years and sex. The research as a whole found: The quantity of clinical and demographic metadata differed by source and by participant and was supplied without curation.

TCRbeta CDR3 regions were amplified from genomic DNA using the immunoSEQ Assay, a bias-controlled multiplex PCR. On the study's bioinformatics: Nucleated cell counts per sample were estimated from amplification of reference gene primers within the assay. To quantify the absolute abundance of each unique TCRbeta CDR3 rearrangement, sequence reads were collapsed and filtered. For each sample, productive Simpson clonality was calculated as the square root of Simpson's diversity index across productive rearrangements. In its TCRdb copy, this immuneACCESS table keeps in-frame sequences only and misses some clones. Where compared with another copy, unresolved V genes explain less than half of these, and the others have no known cause. V and J calls and clone size come straight from that table; D and trimming were deduced from the DNA. Within this sample are roughly 81,000 clones, with about 83% of them counted one time only. The ten top clones hold roughly 8.5% of the sample.

The origin of this receptor is a man between 25 and 39 years old with acute or convalescent COVID-19. The specimen was peripheral blood. The sequence links TRBV30 to TRBJ2-5; TRBD2 might be the D gene, on 5 matching bases. The CDR3 loop reads CAGAEYIETQYF. Here is the DNA: TGTGCCGGAGCGGAGTATATAGAGACCCAGTACTTC. When the CDR3 is completed using the reference TRBV30 and TRBJ2-5 genes on either side, the full variable domain is SQTIHQWPATLVQPVGSPLSLECTVEGTSNPNLYWYRQAAGRGLQLLFYSVGIGQISSEVPQNLSASRPQDRQFILSSKKLLLSDSGFYLCAGAEYIETQYFGPGTRLLVL.